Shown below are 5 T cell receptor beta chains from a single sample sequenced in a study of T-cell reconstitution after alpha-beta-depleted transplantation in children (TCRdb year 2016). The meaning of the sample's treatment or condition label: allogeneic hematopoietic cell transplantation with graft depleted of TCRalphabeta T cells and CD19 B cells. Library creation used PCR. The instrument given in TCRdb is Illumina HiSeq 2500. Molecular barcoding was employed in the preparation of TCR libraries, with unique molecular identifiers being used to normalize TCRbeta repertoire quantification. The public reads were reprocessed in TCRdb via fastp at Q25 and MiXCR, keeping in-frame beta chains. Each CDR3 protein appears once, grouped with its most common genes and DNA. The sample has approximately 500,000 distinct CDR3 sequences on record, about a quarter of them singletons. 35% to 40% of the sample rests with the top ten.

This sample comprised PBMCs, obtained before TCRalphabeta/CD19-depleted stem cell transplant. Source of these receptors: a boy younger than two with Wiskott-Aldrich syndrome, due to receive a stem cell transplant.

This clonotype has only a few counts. The CDR3 DNA reads TGTGCCAGCAGACGGACTAGCGGGATCTACGAGCAGTACTTC. It yields the protein CASRRTSGIYEQYF. The chain joins TRBV6-1 to TRBJ2-7, with TRBD2 identical over 12 bases. Trimming cost V 6 bases and J 3 bases; bases outside gene matches: 3. The CDR3 runs 14 residues. Germline CDR1 MNHNS, CDR2 SASEGT.

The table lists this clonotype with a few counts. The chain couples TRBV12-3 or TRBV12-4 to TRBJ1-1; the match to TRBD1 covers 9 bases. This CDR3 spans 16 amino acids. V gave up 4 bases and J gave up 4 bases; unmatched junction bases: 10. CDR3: CASSSPGTGFLTEAFF. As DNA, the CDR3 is TGTGCCAGCAGTTCCCCCGGGACAGGGTTTCTCACTGAAGCTTTCTTT.

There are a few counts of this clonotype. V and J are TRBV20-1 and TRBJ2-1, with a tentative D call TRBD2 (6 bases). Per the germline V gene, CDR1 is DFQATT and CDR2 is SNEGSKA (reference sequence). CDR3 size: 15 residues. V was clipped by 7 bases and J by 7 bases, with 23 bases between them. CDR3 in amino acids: CSVNRAGMMWNEQFF. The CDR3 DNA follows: TGCAGTGTTAATCGAGCGGGTATGATGTGGAATGAGCAGTTCTTC.

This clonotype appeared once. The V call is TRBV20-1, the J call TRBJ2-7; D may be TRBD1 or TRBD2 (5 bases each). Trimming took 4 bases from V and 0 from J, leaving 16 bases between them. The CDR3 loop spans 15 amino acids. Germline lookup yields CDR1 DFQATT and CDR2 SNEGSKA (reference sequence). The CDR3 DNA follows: TGCAGTGCTAAGAGGGGTCCTCCCGACTCCTACGAGCAGTACTTC. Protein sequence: CSAKRGPPDSYEQYF.

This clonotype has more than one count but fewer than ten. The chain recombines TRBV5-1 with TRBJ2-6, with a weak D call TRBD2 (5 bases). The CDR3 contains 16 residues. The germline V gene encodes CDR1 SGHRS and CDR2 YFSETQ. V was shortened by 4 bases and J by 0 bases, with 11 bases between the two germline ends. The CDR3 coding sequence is TGCGCCAGCAGCCCATTCGGAGGCTCTGGGGCCAACGTCCTGACTTTC. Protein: CASSPFGGSGANVLTF.